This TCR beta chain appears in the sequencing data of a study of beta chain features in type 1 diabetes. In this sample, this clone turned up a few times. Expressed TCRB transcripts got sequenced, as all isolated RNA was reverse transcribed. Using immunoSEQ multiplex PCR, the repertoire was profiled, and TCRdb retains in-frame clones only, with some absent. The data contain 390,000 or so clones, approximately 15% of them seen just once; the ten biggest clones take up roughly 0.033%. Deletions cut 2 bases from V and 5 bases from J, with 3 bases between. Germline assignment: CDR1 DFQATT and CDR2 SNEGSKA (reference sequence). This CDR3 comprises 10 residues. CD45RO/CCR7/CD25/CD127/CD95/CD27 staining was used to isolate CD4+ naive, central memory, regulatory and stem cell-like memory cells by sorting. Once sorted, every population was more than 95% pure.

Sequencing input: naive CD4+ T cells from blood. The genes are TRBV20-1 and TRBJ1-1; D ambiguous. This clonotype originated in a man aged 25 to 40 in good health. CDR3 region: CSARKTEAFF. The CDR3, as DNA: TGCAGTGCTAGAAAAACTGAAGCTTTCTTT.